This TCR beta chain was sequenced in a study of blood T cell repertoires in COVID-19. Study-level information: Collection of acute and convalescent COVID-19 samples took place in the United States, Italy and Spain. Sources were T cells, B-cell-depleted T cells, or PBMCs; the material itself was cDNA or gDNA.

Germline-derived CDR1 and CDR2 are MNHEY and SMNVEV (reference sequence). V lost 0 bases to trimming and J lost 0 bases, with 4 bases between them. The CDR3 sequence is 14 residues long. Per the authors' pipeline: Reference gene primer amplification gave estimated nucleated cell counts. The table came from immunoSEQ multiplex PCR; TCRdb's copy has only in-frame clones and leaves some out. V and J calls and clone size follow that table, whereas D and trimming were derived from the DNA. Counted here are nearly 110,000 clones, approximately 84% occurring once; the ten biggest clones make up approximately 4.1%.

V usage is TRBV27 and J usage is TRBJ2-3; D unresolved. The receptor comes from a human donor in a cohort sampled during active COVID-19. The sequencing sample was made of peripheral blood. The CDR3 DNA reads as TGTGCCAGCAGTTTATCGAGGAGCACAGATACGCAGTATTTT. It specifies CASSLSRSTDTQYF.